This is a list of T cell receptor beta chains from one sample in a study of OX40 agonist ivuxolimab in advanced cancers. Only in-frame clones appear in the TCRdb table, and some are missing; sequencing was by immunoSEQ multiplex PCR. The sample consists of approximately 60,000 clones, 65% to 85% of them appearing once. Material: CD4+ or CD8+ T cells sorted from blood, obtained in a trial of the OX40 agonist ivuxolimab. These receptors originate from an adult with an advanced solid tumor such as melanoma, head and neck, liver or kidney cancer. Both conserved end residues are part of each CDR3. Fields, in order: J gene, V gene, D gene, clone size, CDR3 DNA, CDR3 protein. The D gene is left open where the match is weak. Where a row states a size, it is once, few, many or the class of an expanded clone; other rows omit it.

TRBJ2-1,TRBV9,TRBD2,NA,TGTGCCAGCAGCCCGAAGAGTGCGGGAGAGAATAATGAGCAGTTCTTC,CASSPKSAGENNEQFF
TRBJ1-2,TRBV6-1,TRBD1,NA,TGTGCCAGCAGTGAAGGGGGGGACAGCAGCCATAACTATGGCTACACCTTC,CASSEGGDSSHNYGYTF
TRBJ1-4,TRBV19,NA,NA,TGTGCCAGCGCGCCATTTGCAACTAATGAAAAACTGTTTTTT,CASAPFATNEKLFF
TRBJ2-6,TRBV7-9,TRBD1,NA,TGTGCCAGCAGCGCCTTCCCGGGACAGCACTCTGGGGCCAACGTCCTGACTTTC,CASSAFPGQHSGANVLTF
TRBJ2-1,TRBV6-5,NA,once,TGTGCCACGAGGGACGGGAGCACCTTCTACAATGAGCAGTTCTTC,CATRDGSTFYNEQFF
TRBJ2-7,TRBV6-6,NA,NA,TGTGCCAGCACCCAAAACTCGGCTTCCGAGCAGTACTTC,CASTQNSASEQYF
TRBJ1-2,TRBV5-4,NA,few,TGTGCCAGCAGCTTTGGGGGGCCTCAGATTAACTATGGCTACACCTTC,CASSFGGPQINYGYTF
TRBJ2-1,TRBV9,TRBD1,NA,TGTGCCAGCAGCCCCCAGGGGGCTGCGTACAATGAGCAGTTCTTC,CASSPQGAAYNEQFF
TRBJ2-1,TRBV28,TRBD2,NA,TGTGCCAGCAGTGCTCACGAGGGACTAGCGGGAGAGCGTAATGAGCAGTTCTTC,CASSAHEGLAGERNEQFF
TRBJ1-5,TRBV21-1,NA,NA,TGTGCCAGCAGCAAAAGTGGGAAACAAGTTTCCAATCAGCCCCAGCATTTT,CASSKSGKQVSNQPQHF
TRBJ2-3,TRBV10-3,NA,NA,TGTGCCATCAAGACCGGTGGGGGGGCGGATACGCAGTATTTT,CAIKTGGGADTQYF
TRBJ1-2,TRBV14,NA,once,TGTGCCAGCAGCCAAGGTACGGGAGATGGCTACACCTTC,CASSQGTGDGYTF